Following are 6 T cell receptor beta chains from one sample sequenced in a study of glioma-infiltrating T cells after dendritic cell vaccination. Sequencing used immunoSEQ multiplex PCR; TCRdb keeps in-frame clones, though not all of them. This table has 70,000 to 95,000 clones, roughly 84% appearing once. Time point here: after dendritic cell vaccination, including at tumor progression/relapse. Specimen: blood, collected after dendritic cell vaccination. The receptors here all came from a human donor with glioblastoma.

The J gene is TRBJ2-3, the V gene TRBV5-1; D not certain. Germline loops: CDR1 SGHRS, CDR2 YFSETQ. This CDR3 spans 15 amino acids. V shed 0 bases and J shed 0 bases, with 8 bases lying between them. The CDR3 DNA is TGCGCCAGCAGCTTGGGACTGGGTAGCACAGATACGCAGTATTTT. Protein product: CASSLGLGSTDTQYF.

The rearrangement uses TRBV19 and TRBJ2-5; the D gene is possibly TRBD2 (5 bases). The germline V and J ends were trimmed by 2 bases and 3 bases, with 10 bases remaining between them. Germline CDR1 LNHDA, CDR2 SQIVND (reference sequence). There are 14 residues in the CDR3. The CDR3 DNA is TGTGCCAGTAGTATATGGTCCGGGGAAGAGACCCAGTACTTC. It codes for CASSIWSGEETQYF. Looking up the rest from reference TRBV19 and TRBJ2-5 gives the full variable domain: DGGITQSPKYLFRKEGQNVTLSCEQNLNHDAMYWYRQDPGQGLRLIYYSQIVNDFQKGDIAEGYSVSREKKESFPLTVTSAQKNPTAFYLCASSIWSGEETQYFGPGTRLLVL.

This clone has more than one count but fewer than ten. The chain recombines TRBV4-1 with TRBJ2-7; 8 positions match TRBD2. The junction had 14 bases not matched to a gene; V was cut back by 4 bases and J by 6 bases. Germline lookup yields CDR1 MGHRA and CDR2 YSYEKL. The CDR3 runs to 16 residues. The CDR3 sequence is CASSPRGGLEVFEQYF. The CDR3 DNA reads TGCGCCAGCAGCCCCCGGGGGGGGCTCGAAGTGTTCGAGCAGTACTTC.

V is TRBV5-5 and J is TRBJ2-7, with D unclear. Between the trimmed V and J ends, which lost 0 bases and 9 bases, there was a span of 7 bases. The CDR3 totals 11 residues. Germline V lookup: CDR1 SGHKS, CDR2 YYEKEE (reference sequence). Here the CDR3 reads CASSLAAGQYF. As DNA, the CDR3 is TGTGCCAGCAGCTTGGCCGCCGGGCAGTACTTC.

This chain uses TRBV6-5 with TRBJ2-7; tentative D call: TRBD2 (7 bases). Germline CDR1 MNHEY, CDR2 SVGAGI. The length of the CDR3 is 16 residues. V gave up 4 bases and J gave up 4 bases, with 20 bases separating them. CDR3 in DNA: TGTGCCAGCAGTTTGGGGGGGGCTGCCTATTCTTACGAGCAGTACTTC. As protein: CASSLGGAAYSYEQYF.

The CDR3 loop reads CASSLEASGNTIYF. The CDR3 DNA reads TGTGCCAGCAGCCTAGAAGCCTCTGGAAACACCATATATTTT. The chain couples TRBV9 to TRBJ1-3; D uncertain. The CDR3 covers 14 residues. The ends were cut back, 4 bases at V and 0 bases at J, with 8 bases in the middle. Germline loops: CDR1 SGDLS, CDR2 YYNGEE.